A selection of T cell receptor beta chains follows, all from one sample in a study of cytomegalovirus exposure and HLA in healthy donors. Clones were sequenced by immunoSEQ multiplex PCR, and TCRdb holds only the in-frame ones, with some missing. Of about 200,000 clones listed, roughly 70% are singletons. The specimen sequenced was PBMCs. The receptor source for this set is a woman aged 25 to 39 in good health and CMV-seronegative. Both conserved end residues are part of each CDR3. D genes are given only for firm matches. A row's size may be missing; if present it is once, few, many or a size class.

TGTGCCAGCAGCGTAGGGGGCCCTTTAAATGGCTACACCTTC	CASSVGGPLNGYTF	TRBJ1-2	NA	NA	TRBV9
TGTGCCAGCAGCGGGCAGAACACCGGGGAGCTGTTTTTT	CASSGQNTGELFF	TRBJ2-2	NA	NA	TRBV9
TGTGCCAGCTCACCACTGCCCTTGCTAGCGGGGGGCCCTAGCACAGATACGCAGTATTTT	CASSPLPLLAGGPSTDTQYF	TRBJ2-3	TRBD2	NA	TRBV18
TGTGCCATCAGTGATTGGGACAAAACCGGGACACCCAACGACATTCAGTACTTC	CAISDWDKTGTPNDIQYF	TRBJ2-4	NA	NA	TRBV10-3
TGTGCCAGCTCACCGACTAGCGGCGAAGAGACCCAGTACTTC	CASSPTSGEETQYF	TRBJ2-5	TRBD2	NA	TRBV18
TGTGCCAGCAGCGTAGTCCCTAGCGGGGGGAGGGATACGCAGTATTTT	CASSVVPSGGRDTQYF	TRBJ2-3	TRBD2	NA	TRBV9
TGTGCCAGCAGGGGCTGGGGCACAGATACGCAGTATTTT	CASRGWGTDTQYF	TRBJ2-3	NA	NA	TRBV5-6
TGTGCCAGCAGCCTAACCCCGGGATTGGCGAGCAATCAGCCCCAGCATTTT	CASSLTPGLASNQPQHF	TRBJ1-5	NA	NA	TRBV7-2
TGTGCCAGCTCACCCATTACAATCCGACAGGTCTCGGACACCGGGGAGCTGTTTTTT	CASSPITIRQVSDTGELFF	TRBJ2-2	NA	NA	TRBV18
TGTGCCAGCAGTGACAGTTATGGCTACACCTTC	CASSDSYGYTF	TRBJ1-2	NA	few	TRBV6-5
TGCGCCAGCAGAATATCACCAGGGGGGATGGAGAACACTGAAGCTTTCTTT	CASRISPGGMENTEAFF	TRBJ1-1	TRBD1	once	TRBV5-1
TGTGCCAGCAGCCTACAGGGCTATGGCTACACCTTC	CASSLQGYGYTF	TRBJ1-2	NA	NA	TRBV2
TGTGCCAGCAGTTCGTCGACAGGAAGCTACACCTTC	CASSSSTGSYTF	TRBJ1-2	NA	NA	TRBV6-5
TGTGCCAGCAGTAGTCGACAGGGCGGCTCCTATAATTCACCCCTCCACTTT	CASSSRQGGSYNSPLHF	TRBJ1-6	TRBD1	NA	TRBV2
TGTGCCAGCAGCCGAGCGGGGGGTTCCTACAATGAGCAGTTCTTC	CASSRAGGSYNEQFF	TRBJ2-1	TRBD2	once	TRBV7-9
TGTGCCAGCAGACCCGGGACAGGGTCTGGAAACACCATATATTTT	CASRPGTGSGNTIYF	TRBJ1-3	TRBD1	NA	TRBV7-2
TGCGCCAGCAGTACGGGAGGCTCTGGAAACACCATATATTTT	CASSTGGSGNTIYF	TRBJ1-3	NA	NA	TRBV10-2
TGTGCCAGCAGCCAAGGGGGAAGCAATCAGCCCCAGCATTTT	CASSQGGSNQPQHF	TRBJ1-5	NA	once	TRBV7-9
TGTGCCTGGAGAGAGACAGCCACCTTTAACTATGGCTACACCTTC	CAWRETATFNYGYTF	TRBJ1-2	NA	NA	TRBV30
TGTGCCAGCAGCTTGGGAACAGGGTGGTTGCGGAATGAGCAGTTCTTC	CASSLGTGWLRNEQFF	TRBJ2-1	NA	NA	TRBV5-8
TGTGCCAGCAGCGTTACAGCCCTCTCCTACGAGCAGTACTTC	CASSVTALSYEQYF	TRBJ2-7	NA	NA	TRBV27
TGCGCCAGCAGCCACCCCCTTCAAGACAGGGGAGGAAAACTGTTTTTT	CASSHPLQDRGGKLFF	TRBJ1-4	TRBD1	NA	TRBV4-1
TGCAGCGTGGGCTATCGCCCAGATACGCAGTATTTT	CSVGYRPDTQYF	TRBJ2-3	NA	NA	TRBV29-1
TGTGCCAGCAGCTTCGTTAGCGGGACAGGGGGGACTGAAGCTTTCTTT	CASSFVSGTGGTEAFF	TRBJ1-1	TRBD1	NA	TRBV7-6
TGTGCCAGCAGCTTAGTGCAGGGCTCAACTAATGAAAAACTGTTTTTT	CASSLVQGSTNEKLFF	TRBJ1-4	NA	few	TRBV11-2
TGTGCCAGCAGTTTAATAGGGACAGGGTCCTACGAGCAGTACTTC	CASSLIGTGSYEQYF	TRBJ2-7	TRBD1	NA	TRBV27
TGTGCCATACAGACAGGGGAGAACACTGAAGCTTTCTTT	CAIQTGENTEAFF	TRBJ1-1	TRBD1	NA	TRBV6-1
TGCGCCAGCAGCTTGGGACACCTGAACACCGGGGAGCTGTTTTTT	CASSLGHLNTGELFF	TRBJ2-2	NA	NA	TRBV5-1
TGTGCCAGCAGTGAAATGGATTCTGGGACAGGGTTTTCTGGGGCCAACGTCCTGACTTTC	CASSEMDSGTGFSGANVLTF	TRBJ2-6	TRBD1	NA	TRBV2
TGTGCCAGCTCACCGGGGGGTTCAGATACGCAGTATTTT	CASSPGGSDTQYF	TRBJ2-3	NA	NA	TRBV18
TGTGCCAGCAGCCAAAGTATCTTGAGCGATGGCTACACCTTC	CASSQSILSDGYTF	TRBJ1-2	NA	NA	TRBV14
TGTGCCAGAAGCTCCCTTCGTTATAACTATGGCTACACCTTC	CARSSLRYNYGYTF	TRBJ1-2	NA	NA	TRBV5-3
TGTGCCAGCAGTTTAGTTGGGGCCCCACATGGGGCCAACGTCCTGACTTTC	CASSLVGAPHGANVLTF	TRBJ2-6	NA	NA	TRBV28
TGTGCCAGCAGCTTCTCGGGGAACAGGGGAGGATGGGAGCAGTACTTC	CASSFSGNRGGWEQYF	TRBJ2-7	NA	NA	TRBV5-6
TGTGCCAGCAGCCAAGAACCCGGGTCGGCGGACACTGAAGCTTTCTTT	CASSQEPGSADTEAFF	TRBJ1-1	NA	NA	TRBV5-6
TGTGCCTGGAGTGCCGGTTATAATGAAAAACTGTTTTTT	CAWSAGYNEKLFF	TRBJ1-4	NA	NA	TRBV30
TGTGCCAGCAGCTTAGAACAGGCTTTTAGCACAGATACGCAGTATTTT	CASSLEQAFSTDTQYF	TRBJ2-3	NA	NA	TRBV7-8
TGTGCCAGCAGCGTATACCGGAGAGGGGAGCTGTTTTTT	CASSVYRRGELFF	TRBJ2-2	NA	NA	TRBV9
TGTGCCAGCTCACCAGGACTAGCGGGTACCTACGAGCAGTACTTC	CASSPGLAGTYEQYF	TRBJ2-7	TRBD2	NA	TRBV18
TGTGCCAGCAAGGGACTAGCGGGGGCAAATGAGCAGTTCTTC	CASKGLAGANEQFF	TRBJ2-1	TRBD2	NA	TRBV28
TGTGCCAGTAGTATGACGGCGGGGGCCTCCTACGAGCAGTACTTC	CASSMTAGASYEQYF	TRBJ2-7	NA	NA	TRBV19
TGCGCCAGCGCTGGGCAGGAAGGTTCACCCCTCCACTTT	CASAGQEGSPLHF	TRBJ1-6	NA	NA	TRBV5-1
TGTGCCAGCAGCTCTTTGGGACTAGAACAGTACTTC	CASSSLGLEQYF	TRBJ2-4	TRBD2	NA	TRBV11-2
TGCAGTGCCGGGTCCCAGTACGAGCAGTACTTC	CSAGSQYEQYF	TRBJ2-7	NA	NA	TRBV20-1
TGTGCCAGCAGTGGCGACTTAACCTCCTACGAGCAGTACTTC	CASSGDLTSYEQYF	TRBJ2-7	NA	NA	TRBV6-1
TGTGCCAGCAGCCGTAGCGGGGGGGCACAGATCAGCACAGATACGCAGTATTTT	CASSRSGGAQISTDTQYF	TRBJ2-3	TRBD2	NA	TRBV7-3
TGTGCCAGCAGTTCCAGCGGGGAGGTAGCCGAGCAGTACTTC	CASSSSGEVAEQYF	TRBJ2-7	TRBD2	medium-sized	TRBV6-1
TGTGCCAGTAGTATGCCCCCCGTTTCAGGGGGTGGCTACACTGAAGCTTTCTTT	CASSMPPVSGGGYTEAFF	TRBJ1-1	TRBD1	NA	TRBV19
TGTGCCAGCAGCGGACAGGGCGGCAATCAGCCCCAGCATTTT	CASSGQGGNQPQHF	TRBJ1-5	TRBD1	NA	TRBV2
TGTGCCAGCAACCGCGGGGGCCATACGCTTGAGCAGTTCTTC	CASNRGGHTLEQFF	TRBJ2-1	NA	once	TRBV2
TGTGCCAGCAGCGTAGCGCCATGGAACAGGGCCTATGGCTACACCTTC	CASSVAPWNRAYGYTF	TRBJ1-2	NA	NA	TRBV9
TGTGCCAGCAGCACGGGACATTCCTCCTACGAGCAGTACTTC	CASSTGHSSYEQYF	TRBJ2-7	NA	NA	TRBV7-2
TGTGCCACCCACGGCTTCGAGACACCCAGGAACGAGCAGTACTTC	CATHGFETPRNEQYF	TRBJ2-7	NA	few	TRBV6-1